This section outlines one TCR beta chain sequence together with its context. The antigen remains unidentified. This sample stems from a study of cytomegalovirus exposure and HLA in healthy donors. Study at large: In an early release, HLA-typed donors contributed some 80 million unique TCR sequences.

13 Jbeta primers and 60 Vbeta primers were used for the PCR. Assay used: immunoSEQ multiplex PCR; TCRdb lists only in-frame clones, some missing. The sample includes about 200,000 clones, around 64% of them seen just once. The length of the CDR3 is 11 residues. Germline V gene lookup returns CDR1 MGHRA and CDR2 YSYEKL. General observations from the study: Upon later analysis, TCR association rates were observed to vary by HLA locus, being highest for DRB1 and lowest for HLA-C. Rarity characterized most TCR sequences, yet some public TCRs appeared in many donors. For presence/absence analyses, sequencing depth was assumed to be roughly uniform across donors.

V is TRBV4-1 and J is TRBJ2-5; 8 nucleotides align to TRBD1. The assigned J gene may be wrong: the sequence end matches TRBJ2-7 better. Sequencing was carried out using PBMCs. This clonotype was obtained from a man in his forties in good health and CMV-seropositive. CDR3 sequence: CASGQGYEQYF. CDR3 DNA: TGCGCCTCCGGACAGGGCTACGAGCAGTACTTC.